This T cell receptor beta chain was sequenced for a study of CD8 T cells in Susac syndrome. With random hexamers, reverse transcription was performed on about 0.5 to 1 ug of RNA. Multiplex PCR with immunoSEQ amplified the TCR beta CDR3 across 54 Vbeta and 13 Jbeta. TCRdb passed the immunoSEQ multiplex PCR reads through MiXCR, listing each CDR3 protein once. Among fewer than 150,000 distinct CDR3 sequences listed, 94% were seen once. While CD8+ and CD4+ T cells were isolated negatively, TEMRA cells were enriched by FACS. Germline values: CDR1 SGHRS, CDR2 YFSETQ. The V and J ends lost 7 bases and 4 bases respectively, with 12 bases between them. CDR3 size: 12 residues.

The sequencing input was CD8+ T cells from PBMCs. This sequence joins TRBV5-1 and TRBJ2-7, with D hard to call. The clonotype comes from a human donor in good health. Written as DNA, the CDR3 is TGCGCCAGCGGAGACGGCCCTTACGAGCAGTACTTC. Amino acid sequence: CASGDGPYEQYF.